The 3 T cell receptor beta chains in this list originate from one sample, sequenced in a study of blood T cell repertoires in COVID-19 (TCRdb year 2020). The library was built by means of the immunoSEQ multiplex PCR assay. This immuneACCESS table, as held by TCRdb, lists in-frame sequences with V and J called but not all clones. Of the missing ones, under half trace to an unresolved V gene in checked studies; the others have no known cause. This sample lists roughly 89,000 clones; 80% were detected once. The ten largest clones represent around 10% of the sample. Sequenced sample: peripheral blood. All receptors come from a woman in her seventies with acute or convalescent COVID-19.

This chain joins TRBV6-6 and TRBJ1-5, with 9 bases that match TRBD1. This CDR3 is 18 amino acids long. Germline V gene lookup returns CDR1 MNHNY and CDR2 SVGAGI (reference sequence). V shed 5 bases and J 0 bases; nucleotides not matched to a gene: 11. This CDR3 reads CASSPPTGGRYSNQPQHF. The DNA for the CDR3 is TGTGCCAGCAGTCCCCCGACAGGGGGTCGCTATAGCAATCAGCCCCAGCATTTT.

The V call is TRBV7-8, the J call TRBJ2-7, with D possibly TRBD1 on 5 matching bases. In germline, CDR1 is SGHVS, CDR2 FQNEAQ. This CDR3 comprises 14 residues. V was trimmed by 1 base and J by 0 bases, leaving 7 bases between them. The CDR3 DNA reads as TGTGCCAGCAGCTTAGGCAGGGTCTCCTACGAGCAGTACTTC. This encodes CASSLGRVSYEQYF.

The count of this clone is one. The CDR3 here is CASSVTGASGNTIYF. CDR3 sequence (DNA): TGTGCCAGCAGCGTCACAGGAGCCTCTGGAAACACCATATATTTT. The rearrangement uses TRBV7-3 and TRBJ1-3; weak D call: TRBD1 (5 bases). The CDR3 contains 15 residues. Trimming took off 5 bases at V and 0 bases at J, with 11 bases between the two ends. Germline CDR1 SGHTA, CDR2 FQGTGA. Drawing the rest from reference TRBV7-3 and TRBJ1-3, the complete variable domain is GAGVSQTPSNKVTEKGKYVELRCDPISGHTALYWYRQSLGQGPEFLIYFQGTGAADDSGLPNDRFFAVRPEGSVSTLKIQRTERGDSAVYLCASSVTGASGNTIYFGEGSWLTVV.